This TCR beta chain stems from a study of identical twins. A single record per CDR3 protein comes from TCRdb applying MiXCR to the 5' RACE reads. This sample yields more than 1.5 million distinct CDR3 sequences, of which roughly a third are seen a single time; approximately 0.25% belongs to the top ten. This CDR3 has 15 residues. The ends lost 2 bases at V and 5 bases at J; junction bases unmatched: 9. The germline V gene has CDR1 DFQATT and CDR2 SNEGSKA (reference sequence). Of note for this clonotype: The antigen is undetermined.

Healthy Caucasian donors formed the entire cohort. General study points: Monozygotic twin pairs showed more out-of-frame TCR alpha sharing than models estimated.

The rearrangement joins TRBV20-1 to TRBJ2-3, with 8 bases that match TRBD2. The sequence came from a newborn girl in good health. The sequencing input was cord blood. CDR3 coding DNA: TGCAGTGCTAGATGGCCGGGGGGGCTGGTAGATACGCAGTATTTT. Its protein is CSARWPGGLVDTQYF.